These 20 T cell receptor beta chains were sequenced from one sample in a study of blood T cell repertoires in COVID-19. The method was immunoSEQ multiplex PCR; TCRdb's version includes in-frame clones alone and lacks a portion of them. The data contain about 260,000 clones, about 85% of them singletons. Source material: peripheral blood. The receptors were sampled from a man aged 60 to 75 with acute or convalescent COVID-19.

The chain links TRBV7-3 to TRBJ2-3; 10 bases match TRBD2. The CDR3 is made up of 15 amino acids. The junction had 2 bases not matched to a gene; V was cut back by 3 bases and J by 2 bases. From germline, CDR1 is SGHTA and CDR2 FQGTGA. The CDR3 DNA reads as TGTGCCAGCAGCTTGGGACTAGCGCCCACAGATACGCAGTATTTT. Translating it yields CASSLGLAPTDTQYF.

The rearrangement links TRBV12-3 or TRBV12-4 to TRBJ1-1, with D maybe TRBD1 (5 bases). This CDR3 has 11 residues. Trimming left V 4 bases short and J 10 bases short, with 10 bases between. The chain's CDR3 is CASSWQGVAFF. The CDR3 coding sequence is TGTGCCAGCAGTTGGCAGGGCGTAGCTTTCTTT.

Comment on this clone: Different DNA sequences within this sample yield the same CDR3. The V gene is TRBV3-1 (or the pseudogene TRBV3-2), the J gene TRBJ1-1; D gene unclear. There are 11 residues in the CDR3. Trimming took off 2 bases at V and 5 bases at J, with 3 bases between the two ends. CDR1 and CDR2 from the germline V gene are LGHDT and YNNKEL (reference sequence). The chain's CDR3 is CASSQSTEAFF. The CDR3 DNA reads TGTGCCAGCAGCCAATCAACTGAAGCTTTCTTT.

This chain joins TRBV2 and TRBJ2-5, with D perhaps matching TRBD2 (6 bases). Germline values: CDR1 SNHLY, CDR2 FYNNEI. V lost 6 bases and J 0 bases, leaving 11 bases between the germline ends. The CDR3 consists of 14 residues. CDR3 coding DNA: TGTGCCAGCAGCGCGGGGAGGTACCAAGAGACCCAGTACTTC. Translation: CASSAGRYQETQYF.

This sequence joins TRBV6-5 and TRBJ1-3; D may be TRBD1 (6 bases). Looked up from germline, CDR1 is MNHEY and CDR2 is SVGAGI. There are 15 residues in the CDR3. V lost 5 bases to trimming and J lost 0 bases, with 11 bases between them. As DNA, the CDR3 is TGTGCCAGCAGTCGTACAGGGAGCTCTGGAAACACCATATATTTT. This encodes CASSRTGSSGNTIYF.

The chain joins TRBV18 to TRBJ1-4; D possibly corresponds to TRBD1 (5 bases). Trimming removed 0 bases at V and 8 bases at J, with 10 bases between. This CDR3 is built from 14 residues. Germline CDR1 reads KGHSH; CDR2 reads LQKENI. The CDR3 reads CASSPPGEKEKLFF. CDR3 nucleotide sequence: TGTGCCAGCTCACCACCAGGGGAAAAGGAAAAACTGTTTTTT.

This CDR3 is CASKKQAGLEAFF. The DNA for the CDR3 is TGTGCCAGCAAGAAACAGGCAGGTCTTGAAGCTTTCTTT. V usage is TRBV2 and J usage is TRBJ1-1; D might be TRBD1 (5 bases). CDR1 and CDR2 from the germline V gene are SNHLY and FYNNEI. Deletions cut 7 bases from V and 7 bases from J, with 16 bases between. The CDR3 sequence is 13 residues long. Using reference TRBV2 and TRBJ1-1 for the parts outside the CDR3, the full variable domain is EPEVTQTPSHQVTQMGQEVILRCVPISNHLYFYWYRQILGQKVEFLVSFYNNEISEKSEIFDDQFSVERPDGSNFTLKIRSTKLEDSAMYFCASKKQAGLEAFFGQGTRLTVV.

The rearrangement joins TRBV10-3 to TRBJ2-7, with D possibly TRBD2 on 6 matching bases. The V and J ends lost 3 bases and 0 bases respectively, with 12 bases between them. Per the germline V gene, CDR1 is ENHRY and CDR2 is SYGVKD. The CDR3 has 15 amino acids. CDR3 in amino acids: CAISERGGDSYEQYF. For the CDR3, the DNA is TGTGCCATCAGTGAAAGAGGCGGGGACTCCTACGAGCAGTACTTC.

This clone showed up just once. The chain couples TRBV9 to TRBJ2-7; the match to TRBD1 covers 9 bases. The germline CDR1 and CDR2 sequences are SGDLS and YYNGEE. V gave up 5 bases and J gave up 5 bases; unmatched junction bases: 14. The CDR3 loop spans 16 amino acids. The CDR3: CASRSPLQGANHEQYF. The CDR3 bases are TGTGCCAGCAGATCCCCCCTACAGGGGGCGAATCACGAGCAGTACTTC.

This clone came up a few times. The chain recombines TRBV6-6 with TRBJ2-5; TRBD2 matches at 13 bases. The CDR3 has 16 residues. Trimming at V came to 2 bases and at J to 5 bases, leaving 5 bases not matched to a gene. Germline V lookup: CDR1 MNHNY, CDR2 SVGAGI (reference sequence). CDR3 amino acids: CASSYPGLAGDETQYF. CDR3 DNA: TGTGCCAGCAGTTACCCTGGACTAGCGGGAGATGAGACCCAGTACTTC.

The chain combines TRBV9 with TRBJ2-1; 7 positions agree with TRBD2. This CDR3 has 18 residues. Germline CDR1 and CDR2: SGDLS and YYNGEE. V lost 0 bases, J lost 3 bases, and 12 bases stayed unmatched. Written as DNA, the CDR3 is TGTGCCAGCAGCGTAGCCCCATCGTGGGCTAGCGGCTACAATGAGCAGTTCTTC. It encodes CASSVAPSWASGYNEQFF.

Note on this clone: A read error may account for a junction end that differs from germline. The J gene is TRBJ2-5, the V gene TRBV7-9, with 8 bases identical to TRBD2. Germline loops: CDR1 SEHNR, CDR2 FQNEAQ (reference sequence). This CDR3 spans 14 amino acids. Written as DNA, the CDR3 is TGTGCCAGCAGCCCGGGACTAGGAGTAGAGGCCCAGTACTTC. Residues: CASSPGLGVEAQYF.

This clone was seen more than once but under ten times. This chain links TRBV30 with TRBJ1-2; 7 bases map to TRBD1. The CDR3 runs 15 residues. The junction had 15 bases not matched to a gene; V was cut back by 3 bases and J by 8 bases. Germline assignment: CDR1 GTSNPN and CDR2 SVGIG (reference sequence). The CDR3 region has the DNA TGTGCCTGGAGCTCCTTCCCGGGACAGTCCATGGGCTACACCTTC. Encoded protein: CAWSSFPGQSMGYTF.

This clone was detected once. DNA of the CDR3: TGTGCCATCAGTGAGTCGAGTATGGGGCCGGGTGAAAAACTGTTTTTT. This codes for CAISESSMGPGEKLFF. The rearrangement joins TRBV10-3 to TRBJ1-4; D is perhaps TRBD1 (5 bases). Trimming pared 0 bases from V and 7 bases from J, leaving 15 bases between. CDR1 ENHRY and CDR2 SYGVKD come from the germline V gene. This CDR3 region has 16 residues.

The chain combines TRBV20-1 with TRBJ2-5; perhaps TRBD1 as D (5 bases). The CDR3 has 11 amino acids. Trimming cost V 7 bases and J 2 bases, with 8 bases left between them. Per germline, CDR1 DFQATT and CDR2 SNEGSKA (reference sequence). CDR3 protein: CSEAGQETQYF. DNA of the CDR3: TGCAGTGAGGCAGGGCAAGAGACCCAGTACTTC.

The V call is TRBV5-3, the J call TRBJ1-2, with 8 bases lining up with TRBD1. Being an ORF, TRBV5-3 has a function that is uncertain. This CDR3 comprises 16 residues. The V segment lost 4 bases and the J segment 0 bases; nucleotides outside the gene matches: 8. Written as DNA, the CDR3 is TGTGCCAGAAGCCTCTGGGACAGGCATCCTAACTATGGCTACACCTTC. Protein: CARSLWDRHPNYGYTF.

This clone was seen only a few times. V and J are TRBV3-1 (or the pseudogene TRBV3-2) and TRBJ1-5; 9 nucleotides line up with TRBD1. V lost 4 bases to trimming and J lost 6 bases; unmatched junction nucleotides: 13. Germline V gene lookup returns CDR1 LGHDT and CDR2 YNNKEL (reference sequence). The CDR3 covers 17 residues. The CDR3 region is CASSLGTGSRVTQPQHF. DNA for the CDR3: TGTGCCAGCAGCCTGGGGACAGGGAGTAGGGTAACTCAGCCCCAGCATTTT.

The chain has TRBV2 and TRBJ2-5; tentative D call: TRBD1 (5 bases). The germline gives CDR1 SNHLY, CDR2 FYNNEI. Trimming removed 0 bases from V and 4 bases from J, with 9 bases in between. This CDR3 is 14 amino acids long. The CDR3 region has the DNA TGTGCCAGCAGTGAAGCGTGGGGCTCAGAGACCCAGTACTTC. Its translation is CASSEAWGSETQYF.

A single count supports this clone. The chain carries TRBV28 and TRBJ1-5; tentatively, D is TRBD1 (5 bases). This CDR3 region has 15 residues. Germline CDR1 reads MDHEN; CDR2 reads SYDVKM. V was shortened by 3 bases and J by 2 bases, with 11 bases between the two germline ends. In nucleotides, the CDR3 is TGTGCCAGCAGTTTCGGGGGGTCGGGCAATCAGCCCCAGCATTTT. This codes for CASSFGGSGNQPQHF.

The V gene is TRBV7-8, the J gene TRBJ2-5; D is perhaps TRBD2 (5 bases). V lost 5 bases and J lost 5, with 18 bases in between. CDR3 length equals 15 residues. Germline CDR1 and CDR2: SGHVS and FQNEAQ. CDR3 in amino acids: CASSALEWSRETQYF. In nucleotides, the CDR3 is TGTGCCAGCAGCGCACTAGAGTGGAGCCGGGAGACCCAGTACTTC.